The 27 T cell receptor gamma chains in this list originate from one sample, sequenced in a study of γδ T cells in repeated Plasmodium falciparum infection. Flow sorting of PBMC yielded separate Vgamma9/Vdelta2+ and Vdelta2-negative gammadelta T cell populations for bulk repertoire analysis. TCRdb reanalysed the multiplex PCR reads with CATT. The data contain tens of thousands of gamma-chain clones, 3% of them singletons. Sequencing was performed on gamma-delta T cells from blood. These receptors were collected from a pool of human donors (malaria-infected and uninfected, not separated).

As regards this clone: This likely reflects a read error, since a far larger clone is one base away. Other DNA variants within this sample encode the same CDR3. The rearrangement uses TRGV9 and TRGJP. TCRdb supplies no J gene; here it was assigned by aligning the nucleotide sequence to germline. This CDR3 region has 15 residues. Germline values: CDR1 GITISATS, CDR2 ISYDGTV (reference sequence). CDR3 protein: CALWEPPVGKKIKVF. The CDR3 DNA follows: TGTGCCTTGTGGGAGCCCCCGGTGGGTAAAAAAATCAAGGTATTT.

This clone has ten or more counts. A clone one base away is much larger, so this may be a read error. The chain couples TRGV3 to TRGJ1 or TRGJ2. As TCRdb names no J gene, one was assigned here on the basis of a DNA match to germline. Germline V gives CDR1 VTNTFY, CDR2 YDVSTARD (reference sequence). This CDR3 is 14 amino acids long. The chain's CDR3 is CATRDRRKDYKKLF. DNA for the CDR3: TGTGCCACCCGGGACAGGCGGAAGGATTATAAGAAACTCTTT.

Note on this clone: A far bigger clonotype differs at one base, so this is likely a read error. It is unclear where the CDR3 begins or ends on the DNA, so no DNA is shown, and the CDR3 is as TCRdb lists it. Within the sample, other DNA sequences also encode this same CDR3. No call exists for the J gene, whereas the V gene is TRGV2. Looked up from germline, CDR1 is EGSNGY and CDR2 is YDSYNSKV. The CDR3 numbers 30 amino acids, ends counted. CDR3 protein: CATWDGAIRNSLAVEQHLLSQVSIGRIQHF.

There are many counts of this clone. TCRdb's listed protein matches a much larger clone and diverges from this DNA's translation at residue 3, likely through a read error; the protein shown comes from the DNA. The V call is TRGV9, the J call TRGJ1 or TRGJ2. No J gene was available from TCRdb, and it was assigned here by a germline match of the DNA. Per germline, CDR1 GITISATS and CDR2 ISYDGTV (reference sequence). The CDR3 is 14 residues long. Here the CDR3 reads CAFWEVPNYYKKLF. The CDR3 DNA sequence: TGTGCCTTTTGGGAGGTCCCGAATTATTATAAGAAACTCTTT.

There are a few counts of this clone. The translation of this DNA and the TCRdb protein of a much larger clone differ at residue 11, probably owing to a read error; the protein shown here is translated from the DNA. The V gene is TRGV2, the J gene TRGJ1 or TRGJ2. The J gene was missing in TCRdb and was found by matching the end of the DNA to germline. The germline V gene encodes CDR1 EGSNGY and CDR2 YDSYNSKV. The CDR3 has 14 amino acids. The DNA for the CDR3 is TGTGCCACCTGGGACGGGCCTGTGGATTATAGGAAACTCTTT. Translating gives CATWDGPVDYRKLF.

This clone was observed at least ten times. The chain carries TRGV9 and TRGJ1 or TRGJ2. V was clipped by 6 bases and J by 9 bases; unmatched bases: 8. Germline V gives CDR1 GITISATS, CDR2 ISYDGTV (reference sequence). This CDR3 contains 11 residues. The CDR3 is CALWTLCKKLF. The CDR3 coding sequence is TGTGCCTTGTGGACCCTCTGTAAGAAACTCTTT.

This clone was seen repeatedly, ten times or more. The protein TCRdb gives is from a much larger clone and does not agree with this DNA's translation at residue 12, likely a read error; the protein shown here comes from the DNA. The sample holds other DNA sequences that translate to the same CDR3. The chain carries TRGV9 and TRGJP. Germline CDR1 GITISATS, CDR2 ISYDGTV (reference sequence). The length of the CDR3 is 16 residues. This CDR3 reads CALWKGQELGKEIKVF. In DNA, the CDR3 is TGTGCCTTGTGGAAAGGTCAAGAGTTGGGCAAAGAAATCAAGGTATTT.

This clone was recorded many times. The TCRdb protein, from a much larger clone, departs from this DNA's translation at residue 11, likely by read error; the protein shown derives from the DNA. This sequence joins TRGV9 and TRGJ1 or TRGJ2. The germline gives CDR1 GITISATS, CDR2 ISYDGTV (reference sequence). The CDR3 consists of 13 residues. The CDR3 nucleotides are TGTGCCTTGTGGGAGGTGTTTTATTATAAGAGACTCTTT. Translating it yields CALWEVFYYKRLF.

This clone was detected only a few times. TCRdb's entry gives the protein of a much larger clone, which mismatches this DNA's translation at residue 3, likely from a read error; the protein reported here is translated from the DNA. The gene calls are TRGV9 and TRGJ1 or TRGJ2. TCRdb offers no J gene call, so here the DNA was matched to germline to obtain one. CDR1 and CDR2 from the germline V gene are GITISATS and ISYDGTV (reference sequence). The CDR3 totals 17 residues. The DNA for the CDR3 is TGTGCCTCGTGGGAGGTGTCAAAATCGATGAATTATTATAAGAAACTCTTT. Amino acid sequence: CASWEVSKSMNYYKKLF.

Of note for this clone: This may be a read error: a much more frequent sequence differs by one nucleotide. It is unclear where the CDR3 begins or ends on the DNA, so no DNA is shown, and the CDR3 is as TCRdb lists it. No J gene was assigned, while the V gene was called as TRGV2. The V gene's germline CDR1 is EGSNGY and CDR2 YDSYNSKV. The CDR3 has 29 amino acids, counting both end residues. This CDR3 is CATRPIIRNSLAVEQHLLSQVSIGRIQHF.

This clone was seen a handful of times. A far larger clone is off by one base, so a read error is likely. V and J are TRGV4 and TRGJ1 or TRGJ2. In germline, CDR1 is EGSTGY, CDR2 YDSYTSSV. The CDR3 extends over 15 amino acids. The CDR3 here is CATWDYAAGDYKKLF. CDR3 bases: TGTGCCACCTGGGATTACGCCGCCGGGGATTATAAGAAACTTTTT.

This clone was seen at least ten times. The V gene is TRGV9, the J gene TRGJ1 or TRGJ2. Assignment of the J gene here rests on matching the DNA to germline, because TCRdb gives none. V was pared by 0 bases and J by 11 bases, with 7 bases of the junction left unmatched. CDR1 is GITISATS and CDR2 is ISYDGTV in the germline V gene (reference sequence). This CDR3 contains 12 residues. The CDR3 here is CALWEVHREKLF. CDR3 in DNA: TGTGCCTTGTGGGAGGTGCATCGAGAGAAACTCTTT.

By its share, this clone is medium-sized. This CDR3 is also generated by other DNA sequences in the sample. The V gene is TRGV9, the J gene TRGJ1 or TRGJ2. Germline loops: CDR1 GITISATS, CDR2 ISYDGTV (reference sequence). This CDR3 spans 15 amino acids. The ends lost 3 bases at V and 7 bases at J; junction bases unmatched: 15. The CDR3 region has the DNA TGTGCCTTGTGGGAGCCCCCAAGAGGCTACTATAAGAAACTCTTT. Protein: CALWEPPRGYYKKLF.

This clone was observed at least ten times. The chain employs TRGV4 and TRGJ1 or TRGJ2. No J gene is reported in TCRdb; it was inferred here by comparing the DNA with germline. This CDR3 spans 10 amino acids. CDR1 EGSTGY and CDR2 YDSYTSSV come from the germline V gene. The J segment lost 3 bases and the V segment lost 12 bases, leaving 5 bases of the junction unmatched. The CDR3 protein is CAVRYYKKLF. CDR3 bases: TGTGCCGTCCGTTATTATAAGAAACTCTTT.

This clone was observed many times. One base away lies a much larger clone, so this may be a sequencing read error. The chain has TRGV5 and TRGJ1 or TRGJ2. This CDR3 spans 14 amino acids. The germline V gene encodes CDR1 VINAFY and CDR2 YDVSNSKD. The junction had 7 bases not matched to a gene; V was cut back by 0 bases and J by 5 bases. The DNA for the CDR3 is TGTGCCACCTGGGACAGGCCTCGGGATTATAAGAAACTCTTT. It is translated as CATWDRPRDYKKLF.

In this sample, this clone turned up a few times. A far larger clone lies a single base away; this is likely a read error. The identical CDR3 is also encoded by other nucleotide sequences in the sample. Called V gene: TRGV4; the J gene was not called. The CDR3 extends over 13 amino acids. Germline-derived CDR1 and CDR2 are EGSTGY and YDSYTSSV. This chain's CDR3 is CATWDGELYKKLF. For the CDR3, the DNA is TGTGCCACCTGGGATGGGGAACTTTATAAGAAACTTTTT.

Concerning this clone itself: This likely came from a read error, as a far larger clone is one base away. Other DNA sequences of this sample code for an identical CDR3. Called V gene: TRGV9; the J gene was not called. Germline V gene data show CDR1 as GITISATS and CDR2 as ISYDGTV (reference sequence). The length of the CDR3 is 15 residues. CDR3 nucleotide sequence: TGTGCCTTGTGGGAGGTGTGGACCACTGGTTGGTTCAAGATATTC. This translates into CALWEVWTTGWFKIF.

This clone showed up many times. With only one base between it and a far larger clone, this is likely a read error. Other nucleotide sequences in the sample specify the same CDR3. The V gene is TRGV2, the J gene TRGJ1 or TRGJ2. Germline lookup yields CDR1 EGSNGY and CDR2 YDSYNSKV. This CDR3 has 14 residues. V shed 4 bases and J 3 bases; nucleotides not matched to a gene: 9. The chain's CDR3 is CATWDASFYYKKLF. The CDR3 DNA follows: TGTGCCACCTGGGATGCTTCTTTTTATTATAAGAAACTCTTT.

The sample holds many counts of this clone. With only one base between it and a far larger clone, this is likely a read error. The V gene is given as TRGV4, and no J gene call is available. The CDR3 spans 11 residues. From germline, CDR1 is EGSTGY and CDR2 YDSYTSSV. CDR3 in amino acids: CATWAYYKKLF. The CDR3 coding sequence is TGTGCCACCTGGGCTTATTATAAGAAGCTCTTT.

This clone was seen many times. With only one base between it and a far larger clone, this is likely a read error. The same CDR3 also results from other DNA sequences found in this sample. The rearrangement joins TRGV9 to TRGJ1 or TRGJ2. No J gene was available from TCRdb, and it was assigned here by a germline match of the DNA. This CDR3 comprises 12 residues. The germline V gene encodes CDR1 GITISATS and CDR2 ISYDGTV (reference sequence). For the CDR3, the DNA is TGTGCCCTGTGGGGGACAGACTATAAGAAACTCTTT. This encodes CALWGTDYKKLF.

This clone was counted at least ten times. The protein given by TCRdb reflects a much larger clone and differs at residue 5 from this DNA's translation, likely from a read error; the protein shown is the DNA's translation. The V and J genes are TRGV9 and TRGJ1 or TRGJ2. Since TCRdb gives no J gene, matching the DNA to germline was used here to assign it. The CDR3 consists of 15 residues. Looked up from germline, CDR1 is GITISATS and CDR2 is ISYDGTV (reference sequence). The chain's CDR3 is CALWGVLGNYYKKLF. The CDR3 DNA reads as TGTGCCTTGTGGGGGGTGCTAGGGAATTATTATAAGAAACTCTTT.

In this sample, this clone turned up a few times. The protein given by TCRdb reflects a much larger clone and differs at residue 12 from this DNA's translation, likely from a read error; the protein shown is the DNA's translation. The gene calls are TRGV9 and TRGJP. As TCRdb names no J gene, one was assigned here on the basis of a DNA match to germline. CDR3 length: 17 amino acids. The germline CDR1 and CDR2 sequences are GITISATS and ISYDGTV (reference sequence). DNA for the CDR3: TGTGCCTTGTGGGAGGTCCATCAAGAGTTGGGCAGAAAAATCAAGGTATTT. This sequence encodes CALWEVHQELGRKIKVF.

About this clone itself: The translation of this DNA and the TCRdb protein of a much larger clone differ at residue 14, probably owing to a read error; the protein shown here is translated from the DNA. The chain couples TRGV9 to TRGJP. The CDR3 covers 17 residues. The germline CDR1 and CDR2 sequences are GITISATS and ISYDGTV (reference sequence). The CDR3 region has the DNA TGTGCCTTGTGGGACCCTCGGACAGAGTTGGGCAAAAAAGTCAAGGTATTT. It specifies CALWDPRTELGKKVKVF.

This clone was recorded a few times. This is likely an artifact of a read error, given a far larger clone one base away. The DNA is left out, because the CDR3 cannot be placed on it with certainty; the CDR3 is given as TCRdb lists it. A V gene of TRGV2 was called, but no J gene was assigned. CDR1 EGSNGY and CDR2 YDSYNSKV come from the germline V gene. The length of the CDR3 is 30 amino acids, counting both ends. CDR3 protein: CATWDGAIRNSLAVEQHLLSQVSIGRIQHF.

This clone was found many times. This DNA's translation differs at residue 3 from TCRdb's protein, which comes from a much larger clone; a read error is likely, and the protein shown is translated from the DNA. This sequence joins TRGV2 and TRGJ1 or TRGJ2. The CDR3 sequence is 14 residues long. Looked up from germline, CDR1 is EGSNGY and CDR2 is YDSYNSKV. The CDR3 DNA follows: TGTGCCATCTGGGACGGGGTAAATTATTATAAGAAACTCTTT. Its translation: CAIWDGVNYYKKLF.

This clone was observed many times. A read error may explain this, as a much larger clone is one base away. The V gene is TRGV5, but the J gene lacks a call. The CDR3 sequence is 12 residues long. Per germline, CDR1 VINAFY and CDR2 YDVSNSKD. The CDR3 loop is CATWGYYYKKLF. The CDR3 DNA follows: TGTGCCACCTGGGGATATTATTATAAGAAACTCTTC.

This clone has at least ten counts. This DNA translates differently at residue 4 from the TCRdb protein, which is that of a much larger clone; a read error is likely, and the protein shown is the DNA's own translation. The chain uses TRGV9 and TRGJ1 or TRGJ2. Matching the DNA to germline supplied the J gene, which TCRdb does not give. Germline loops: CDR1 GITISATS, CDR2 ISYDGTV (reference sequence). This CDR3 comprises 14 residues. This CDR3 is CALREVLNYYKKLF. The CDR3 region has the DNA TGTGCCTTGCGGGAGGTTCTGAATTATTATAAGAAACTCTTT.